This T cell receptor beta chain was documented in a study of T cell responses to AZD1222 COVID-19 vaccine. This clone has a single count. Its matching antigen is unknown. Repertoires were generated with immunoSEQ multiplex PCR, while TCRdb's copy carries only in-frame clones and drops some. The table lists just under 35,000 clones, about 88% of them singletons. After removal of 2 bases from V and 3 bases from J, the junction contained 4 bases not matched to a gene. The germline V gene has CDR1 LGHDT and CDR2 YNNKEL (reference sequence). This CDR3 contains 15 residues. General study findings and limits: In a largely white British group with more females than males, clonal diversity was possibly underestimated.

The chain uses TRBV3-1 (or the pseudogene TRBV3-2) and TRBJ1-2; 9 bases are shared with TRBD1. The sequence was collected from an adult in good health. The starting material was peripheral blood, obtained on day 0 of AZD1222 vaccination. Here the CDR3 reads CASSQRDREYYGYTF. For the CDR3, the DNA is TGTGCCAGCAGCCAAAGGGACAGGGAGTACTATGGCTACACCTTC.